This T cell receptor (beta chain) was found in a study of blood T cells in healthy people across ages. The study, taken as a whole, reports: The percentage of naive T cells correlated strongly with TCR beta diversity.

On this clonotype itself: The antigen remains undetermined. At one end, the junction sequence differs from germline, possibly due to a read error.

Germline values: CDR1 MGHRA, CDR2 YSYEKL. The CDR3 has 18 residues. PCR was performed a second time for about 6 to 11 cycles using a sample-barcoded 5' primer and a J-beta primer mix. All cDNA molecules were each tagged by a template-switch adaptor with 12 random nucleotides. TCRdb processed the 5' RACE reads anew with MiXCR; each CDR3 protein has one entry. The repertoire holds roughly 1.7 million distinct CDR3 sequences, with 34% as singletons. The genes are TRBV4-1 and TRBJ2-1; the match to TRBD2 covers 10 bases. Sequenced sample: blood. This receptor was taken from a woman in her 30s in good health. The CDR3, as DNA: TGCGCCAACAGCCAAGAATGGGGTCGAAGCGGGGGGGCTGATGAGCAGTTCTTC. Translation: CANSQEWGRSGGADEQFF.